The source of this T cell receptor beta chain is a study of response to subunit inactivated influenza vaccine (dated by TCRdb to the late 2010s). Background on the whole study: Deep quantitative T cell receptor repertoire profiling was used in the study to track responses to a trivalent subunit inactivated influenza vaccine. General study outcomes and caveats: The authors suggested that each seasonal influenza vaccination may recruit only a limited number of new T cells.

Reading the label with the study, this specimen's time point is: 45 to 55 days after influenza vaccine administration. From the cysteine through the phenylalanine, the CDR3 covers 15 amino acids. Here the CDR3 DNA is all that survives: 45 bases in frame from base 1. CDR1 and CDR2 (LGHNA, YSLEER) derive from the germline V gene. For this chain, trimming is 0 bases at the V end and 7 bases at the J end, and the number of junction bases without a gene match is 8. To prepare the library, RT-PCR was applied. The listed sequencing device is Illumina HiSeq 2500. Clones were called with MiXCR by TCRdb after fastp trimmed the public reads at Q25, and only in-frame beta chains were retained. One record per CDR3 amino acid sequence lists the most common genes and DNA. A total of some 480,000 distinct CDR3 sequences appear in this sample, roughly 9.7% of them only once. Clones ranked in the top ten supply approximately 12% of the sample.

A remark on this clonotype: What antigen it recognizes has not been identified. Nothing much larger sits one base from this clone, and base qualities are not available.

The origin of this receptor is a middle-aged man who received an inactivated influenza vaccine. Donor details come from another sample of the same person, matched by shared clones. This specimen consisted of PBMCs from blood, obtained 40 to 50 days after vaccination. Recombination linked TRBV4-3 to TRBJ2-7; TRBD1 matches 8 bases in the middle. In nucleotides, the sequence is TGCGCCAGCAGCCAAGACCGAGGACAGGGAAGAGAGCAGTACTTC. The encoded protein is CASSQDRGQGREQYF.